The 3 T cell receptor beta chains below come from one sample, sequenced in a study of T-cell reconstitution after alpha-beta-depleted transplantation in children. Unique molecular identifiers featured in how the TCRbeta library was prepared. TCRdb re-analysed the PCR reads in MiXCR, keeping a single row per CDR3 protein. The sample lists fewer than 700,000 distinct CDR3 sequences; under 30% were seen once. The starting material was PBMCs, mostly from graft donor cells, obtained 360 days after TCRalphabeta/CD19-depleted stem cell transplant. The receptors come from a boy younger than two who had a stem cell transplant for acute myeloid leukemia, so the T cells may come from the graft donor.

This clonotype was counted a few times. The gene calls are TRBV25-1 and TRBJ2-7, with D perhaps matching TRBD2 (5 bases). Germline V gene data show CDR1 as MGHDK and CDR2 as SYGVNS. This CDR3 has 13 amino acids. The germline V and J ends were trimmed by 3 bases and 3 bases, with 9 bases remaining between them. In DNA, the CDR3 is TGTGCCAGCAGTGATGGGAGCCGCTACGAGCAGTACTTC. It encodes CASSDGSRYEQYF.

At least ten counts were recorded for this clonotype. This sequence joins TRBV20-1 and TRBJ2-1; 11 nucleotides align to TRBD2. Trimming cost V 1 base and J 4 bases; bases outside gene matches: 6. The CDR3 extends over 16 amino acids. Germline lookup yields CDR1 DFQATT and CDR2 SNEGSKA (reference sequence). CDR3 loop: CSARAPSGGTYNEQFF. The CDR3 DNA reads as TGCAGTGCTAGAGCTCCTAGCGGGGGGACATACAATGAGCAGTTCTTC.

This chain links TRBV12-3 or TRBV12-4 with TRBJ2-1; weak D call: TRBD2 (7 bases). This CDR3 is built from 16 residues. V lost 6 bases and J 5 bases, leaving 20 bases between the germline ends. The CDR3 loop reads CASRKEGGSRHNEQFF. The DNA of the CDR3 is TGTGCCAGCAGAAAAGAGGGGGGGAGTCGGCACAATGAGCAGTTCTTC.